One sample yielded the 4 T cell receptor beta chains listed below, sequenced in a study. In TCRdb, the RT-PCR reads were re-called with MiXCR into one record per CDR3 protein. The table lists about 700,000 distinct CDR3 sequences, more than 13% of them singletons. Sequences were obtained from memory CD4+ T cells from blood. These receptors all stem from a female donor in good health, serving as a healthy control.

In this sample, this clonotype turned up many times. The chain uses TRBV7-3 and TRBJ2-3; D not resolved. The CDR3 sequence is 14 residues long. Germline CDR1 reads SGHTA; CDR2 reads FQGTGA. Trimming shortened V by 4 bases and J by 1 base, and 9 bases separated the two germline ends. CDR3 region: CASSSSWGTDTQYF. CDR3 in DNA: TGTGCCAGCAGCTCCAGCTGGGGCACAGATACGCAGTATTTT.

This clonotype was recorded a few times. CDR3 sequence reads: CASSQLTGTSNTGELFF. Here the CDR3 DNA reads TGCGCCAGCAGCCAGCTCACCGGGACATCGAACACCGGGGAGCTGTTTTTT. This chain joins TRBV4-3 and TRBJ2-2; D is perhaps TRBD1 (6 bases). Trimming took off 3 bases at V and 0 bases at J, with 14 bases between the two ends. Per germline, CDR1 LGHNA and CDR2 YSLEER. CDR3 length: 17 residues.

This clonotype was observed a few times. The CDR3 nucleotides read TGTGCCATCAAGGCGGGGGCGACCACCGGGGAGCTGTTTTTT. Residues: CAIKAGATTGELFF. The chain recombines TRBV10-3 with TRBJ2-2, with D perhaps TRBD2 (7 bases). Germline lookup yields CDR1 ENHRY and CDR2 SYGVKD. CDR3 length: 14 residues. Trimming left V 7 bases short and J 4 bases short, with 13 bases between.

This clonotype was recorded at least ten times. Here the CDR3 reads CASSQGSGFEQFF. CDR3 nucleotide sequence: TGTGCCAGCAGCCAAGGGTCGGGCTTTGAGCAGTTCTTC. The genes are TRBV14 and TRBJ2-1, with D unresolved. The germline V gene encodes CDR1 SGHDN and CDR2 FVKESK. CDR3 length equals 13 residues. Trimming pared 1 base from V and 9 bases from J, leaving 10 bases between.